This TCR beta chain comes out of a study of blood T cell repertoires in COVID-19. About the study: The cDNA or gDNA used as material had been derived from T cells, B-cell-depleted T cells, or PBMCs.

Clones were read by immunoSEQ multiplex PCR, and TCRdb kept only the in-frame ones, dropping some. The sample consists of about 330,000 clones, 70% to 90% of them appearing once. The germline CDR1 and CDR2 sequences are SGDLS and YYNGEE. With 4 bases removed from V and 7 bases from J, the gap between germline ends came to 23 bases. The CDR3 is 17 residues long. The participants were between about 18 and 90 years old and came from under 25 US areas. Cohorts were determined from participant-reported clinical history. Two consecutive negative NP/OP PCR tests, clearance, or resolved symptoms defined Cohort 3 recovery.

Input material: PBMCs or T cells enriched from blood (not recorded which). The receptor's source is a woman under 40 who had recovered from COVID-19. This chain links TRBV9 with TRBJ1-4; D ambiguous. The CDR3 protein is CASSPRLAGGGLEKLFF. CDR3 bases: TGTGCCAGCAGCCCTCGGCTGGCGGGCGGTGGGCTTGAAAAACTGTTTTTT.